These 27 T cell receptor beta chains share one sample of origin, sequenced in a study of metastatic and nonmetastatic thyroid tumors. Thyroid surgery took place with no prior treatment in any patient. TCRdb re-called the PCR reads through MiXCR. The table has around 17,000 clones, roughly a third seen once. Sequencing was done on a sample of tumor tissue. The receptors here all came from a male donor with papillary thyroid cancer or a benign thyroid nodule (not recorded which). Some clones in this sample may be carry-over from other donors' samples.

This clone is categorized as medium-sized. The chain is built from TRBV11-3 and TRBJ1-3; D remains ambiguous. Germline V gene sequence: CDR1 SGHNT, CDR2 YENEEA. Trimming cost V 3 bases and J 0 bases, with 9 bases left between them. CDR3 length: 15 amino acids. The CDR3 sequence: CASSFDGGSGNTIYF. DNA for the CDR3: TGTGCCAGCAGCTTCGACGGAGGCTCTGGAAACACCATATATTTT.

The table lists this clone with a few counts. The rearrangement joins TRBV24-1 to TRBJ1-2; 10 nucleotides line up with TRBD1. Germline V CDR1 and CDR2: KGHDR, SFDVKD. The CDR3 has 13 amino acids. V shed 4 bases and J 6 bases; nucleotides not matched to a gene: 1. The CDR3: CATSDGTGDGYTF. Here the CDR3 DNA reads TGTGCCACCAGTGACGGGACAGGGGATGGCTACACCTTC.

This clone was counted at least ten times. This chain uses TRBV6-5 with TRBJ1-1; 9 bases are a match to TRBD1. Germline V gene lookup returns CDR1 MNHEY and CDR2 SVGAGI. Losses at the gene ends were 2 bases for V and 11 bases for J; bases not matched to a gene: 9. The CDR3 totals 14 residues. CDR3 in DNA: TGTGCCAGCAGTTACAGGGGACAGGGTAATTGGGCTTTCTTT. Protein sequence: CASSYRGQGNWAFF.

V usage is TRBV4-3 and J usage is TRBJ1-4; a weak D match, TRBD1 (5 bases). Per the germline V gene, CDR1 is LGHNA and CDR2 is YSLEER. V was shortened by 0 bases and J by 6 bases, with 14 bases between the two germline ends. The CDR3 has 16 amino acids. CDR3: CASSQDLGVGDEKLFF. The CDR3 DNA is TGCGCCAGCAGCCAAGATTTGGGGGTTGGCGATGAAAAACTGTTTTTT.

This clone is judged medium-sized. This chain uses TRBV7-9 with TRBJ2-1; 9 bases align to TRBD2. The CDR3 has 16 residues. With V trimmed by 3 bases and J by 7 bases, 10 bases remained unmatched. Germline lookup yields CDR1 SEHNR and CDR2 FQNEAQ (reference sequence). DNA of the CDR3: TGTGCCAGCAGCTTCGCGCGGGGGGGCTTTAAGAATGAGCAGTTCTTC. It specifies CASSFARGGFKNEQFF.

This chain connects TRBV5-1 to TRBJ1-3; D possibly corresponds to TRBD1 (6 bases). V shed 3 bases and J shed 5 bases, with 9 bases lying between them. The CDR3 runs to 13 residues. In germline, CDR1 is SGHRS, CDR2 YFSETQ. The CDR3: CASSSDSRNTIYF. DNA for the CDR3: TGCGCCAGCAGCTCGGACAGTCGAAACACCATATATTTT.

This clone has only a few counts. V and J are TRBV12-3 or TRBV12-4 and TRBJ2-1; D unresolved. The CDR3 runs to 13 residues. Trimming stripped 11 bases from V and 7 bases from J, with 18 bases between. The CDR3 region has the DNA TGTGCCGTATCGGGTCAATCAAGAAATGAGCAGTTCTTC. It codes for CAVSGQSRNEQFF.

This rearrangement joins TRBV6-1 to TRBJ2-1, with 11 nucleotides matching TRBD1. V lost 7 bases and J lost 2; bases outside the gene matches: 4. The germline CDR1 and CDR2 sequences are MNHNS and SASEGT. The CDR3 runs 15 residues. CDR3 DNA sequence: TGTGCCAGCATCCTGGGACAGGGGGCCTACAATGAGCAGTTCTTC. It codes for CASILGQGAYNEQFF.

In this sample, this clone turned up many times. The chain employs TRBV6-1 and TRBJ2-7, with 7 bases aligning to TRBD1. In germline, CDR1 is MNHNS, CDR2 SASEGT. This CDR3 has 16 residues. V shed 10 bases and J 4 bases; nucleotides not matched to a gene: 19. CDR3 sequence reads: CATLLVAGGYTYEQYF. The CDR3 DNA sequence: TGTGCCACCCTCTTAGTGGCAGGGGGATATACGTACGAGCAGTACTTC.

This clone showed up just a few times. One junction end disagrees with the germline gene, perhaps due to a read error. The V and J genes are TRBV19 and TRBJ2-1; TRBD2 might be the D (7 bases). The germline gives CDR1 LNHDA, CDR2 SQIVND (reference sequence). The CDR3 is made up of 12 amino acids. CDR3 sequence: CASSRGGVGQFF. The CDR3 DNA sequence: TGCGCCAGTAGTAGGGGGGGAGTAGGGCAGTTCTTC.

In this sample, this clone turned up a few times. The chain carries TRBV6-6 and TRBJ1-6; D unclear. This CDR3 region has 17 residues. V lost 2 bases to trimming and J lost 2 bases, with 13 bases between them. The germline V gene has CDR1 MNHNY and CDR2 SVGAGI (reference sequence). This CDR3 reads CASSYSYPGAYNSPLHF. In DNA form, the CDR3 reads TGTGCCAGCAGTTACAGCTACCCGGGCGCCTATAATTCACCCCTCCACTTT.

By its share, this clone is medium-sized. The V and J genes are TRBV20-1 and TRBJ2-7; the match to TRBD2 covers 11 bases. This CDR3 spans 15 amino acids. J gave up 4 bases and V 0 bases, and 5 bases lay outside the gene matches. Germline V CDR1 and CDR2: DFQATT, SNEGSKA (reference sequence). CDR3 amino acids: CSARDSGTSGYEQYF. The CDR3 coding sequence is TGCAGTGCTAGAGATTCGGGGACTAGCGGATACGAGCAGTACTTC.

This clone was counted at least ten times. The chain has TRBV3-1 and TRBJ1-3; D is unclear. Germline CDR1 and CDR2: LGHDT and YNNKEL (reference sequence). The CDR3 covers 15 residues. V was cut by 4 bases and J by 3 bases, with 13 bases left in between. The CDR3 DNA reads as TGTGCCAGCAGCCTCTTGGTAGGGTTTGGAAACACCATATATTTT. Translation: CASSLLVGFGNTIYF.

This clone is large in the sample. This chain connects TRBV19 to TRBJ2-3; 8 nucleotides match TRBD2. CDR3 length: 14 residues. Trimming removed 7 bases from V and 1 base from J; junction bases left unmatched: 4. CDR1 and CDR2 from the germline V gene are LNHDA and SQIVND (reference sequence). CDR3 nucleotide sequence: TGTGCCAGTACTACGACTAGCGGCACAGATACGCAGTATTTT. Translated, it gives CASTTTSGTDTQYF.

This clone was seen more than once but under ten times. The chain joins TRBV20-1 to TRBJ1-3; D remains ambiguous. Germline V lookup: CDR1 DFQATT, CDR2 SNEGSKA (reference sequence). CDR3 length: 14 amino acids. The V gene lost 0 bases and the J gene lost 4 bases, with 10 bases spanning the gap. In DNA form, the CDR3 reads TGCAGTGCTAGAGATAAAACAGCCGGAAACACCATATATTTT. It encodes CSARDKTAGNTIYF.

This clone was recorded at least ten times. The rearrangement uses TRBV10-2 and TRBJ2-1; D is undetermined. Trimming shortened V by 5 bases and J by 7 bases, and 9 bases separated the two germline ends. CDR1 and CDR2 from the germline V gene are WSHSY and SAAADI. This CDR3 has 12 amino acids. The CDR3 spells CASSHRVNEQFF. CDR3 bases: TGCGCCAGCAGTCACCGGGTGAATGAGCAGTTCTTC.

By frequency in the sample, this clone is medium-sized. V is TRBV6-1 and J is TRBJ1-2, with 8 nucleotides matching TRBD1. Germline values: CDR1 MNHNS, CDR2 SASEGT. The CDR3 runs 16 residues. V shed 5 bases, J shed 4 bases, and the junction held 12 bases outside the gene matches. The CDR3, as DNA: TGTGCCAGCAGTCCGAGACAGGGGTTAAAGTTCTATGGCTACACCTTC. Amino acids: CASSPRQGLKFYGYTF.

This chain connects TRBV27 to TRBJ1-4; TRBD1 is a possible D gene (5 bases). CDR1 MNHEY and CDR2 SMNVEV come from the germline V gene (reference sequence). V was cut by 2 bases and J by 7 bases, with 11 bases left in between. The CDR3 is made up of 14 amino acids. The CDR3 region has the DNA TGTGCCAGCAGTTTAGGAAGGGGAAGTGAAAAACTGTTTTTT. As protein: CASSLGRGSEKLFF.

The rearrangement joins TRBV20-1 to TRBJ1-2; D unresolved. The V end was cut by 4 bases, the J end by 0 bases, with 12 bases between. Germline V gene sequence: CDR1 DFQATT, CDR2 SNEGSKA (reference sequence). The CDR3 sequence is 14 residues long. CDR3 nucleotide sequence: TGCAGTGCTACCCCGCGAGGGACTAACTATGGCTACACCTTC. Translating gives CSATPRGTNYGYTF.

This clone occurred many times. The V call is TRBV24-1, the J call TRBJ2-5, with 9 bases lining up with TRBD2. Looked up from germline, CDR1 is KGHDR and CDR2 is SFDVKD. The CDR3 length is 14 residues. V lost 9 bases and J lost 2; bases outside the gene matches: 6. CDR3 loop: CATSAGGDQETQYF. The CDR3 region has the DNA TGTGCCACCTCCGCGGGGGGGGATCAAGAGACCCAGTACTTC.

The V and J genes are TRBV5-1 and TRBJ1-2; the D is unclear. The CDR3 extends over 12 amino acids. The V gene's germline CDR1 is SGHRS and CDR2 YFSETQ. Deletions cut 0 bases from V and 4 bases from J, with 4 bases between. DNA for the CDR3: TGCGCCAGCAGCTTGGCCTCCTATGGCTACACCTTC. Its translation is CASSLASYGYTF.

This clone is medium-sized (0.01 to 0.1%) by share. The V gene is TRBV20-1, the J gene TRBJ2-7, with TRBD2 identical over 7 bases. CDR3 size: 21 residues. CDR1 DFQATT and CDR2 SNEGSKA come from the germline V gene (reference sequence). Trimming at V came to 3 bases and at J to 4 bases, leaving 30 bases not matched to a gene. CDR3 nucleotide sequence: TGCAGTGCTAGTAGAGATGGGGGGGGTCCCTCCCTAGCGGAGCTGCGGTACGAGCAGTACTTC. It is translated as CSASRDGGGPSLAELRYEQYF.

This clone was seen at least ten times. The DNA is omitted, as the CDR3 cannot be located on it reliably, and the CDR3 follows TCRdb's listing. The same CDR3 can be traced to other DNA sequences in this sample. This chain uses TRBV12-3 or TRBV12-4 with TRBJ1-4. The CDR3 has 15 residues if both end residues are counted. The CDR3 is CASSFGPGTNEKLFF.

This clone was seen many times. The rearrangement uses TRBV18 and TRBJ1-2; D gene uncertain. The V and J ends lost 1 base and 4 bases respectively, with 10 bases between them. This CDR3 has 14 amino acids. The germline gives CDR1 KGHSH, CDR2 LQKENI. DNA for the CDR3: TGTGCCAGCTCACCACGTAACCAGCTCTATGGCTACACCTTC. Translating it yields CASSPRNQLYGYTF.

This clone was counted between two and nine times. This rearrangement joins TRBV15 to TRBJ1-1, with 9 bases identical to TRBD1. Germline CDR1 is LNHNV and CDR2 is YYDKDF (reference sequence). The CDR3 loop spans 16 amino acids. Trimming at V came to 2 bases and at J to 0 bases, leaving 4 bases not matched to a gene. For the CDR3, the DNA is TGTGCCACCAGCAGACGGACAGGGGTAATGAACACTGAAGCTTTCTTT. This sequence encodes CATSRRTGVMNTEAFF.

In this sample, this clone turned up many times. The chain carries TRBV6-1 and TRBJ2-7; D might be TRBD1 or TRBD2, each matching 5 bases. V was trimmed by 1 base and J by 0 bases, leaving 10 bases between them. Germline V gives CDR1 MNHNS, CDR2 SASEGT. This CDR3 is built from 15 residues. CDR3 nucleotide sequence: TGTGCCAGCAGTGAAGAAAAGGGGAGCTCCTACGAGCAGTACTTC. This encodes CASSEEKGSSYEQYF.

This clone was found many times. V and J are TRBV12-3 or TRBV12-4 and TRBJ2-3, with a possible D match to TRBD2 (6 bases). The V end lost 6 bases, the J end lost 6 bases, and 13 bases lay between the germline ends. The CDR3 runs 13 residues. The CDR3 is CASSPGGSDTQYF. DNA for the CDR3: TGTGCCAGCAGCCCTGGGGGGTCTGATACGCAGTATTTT.